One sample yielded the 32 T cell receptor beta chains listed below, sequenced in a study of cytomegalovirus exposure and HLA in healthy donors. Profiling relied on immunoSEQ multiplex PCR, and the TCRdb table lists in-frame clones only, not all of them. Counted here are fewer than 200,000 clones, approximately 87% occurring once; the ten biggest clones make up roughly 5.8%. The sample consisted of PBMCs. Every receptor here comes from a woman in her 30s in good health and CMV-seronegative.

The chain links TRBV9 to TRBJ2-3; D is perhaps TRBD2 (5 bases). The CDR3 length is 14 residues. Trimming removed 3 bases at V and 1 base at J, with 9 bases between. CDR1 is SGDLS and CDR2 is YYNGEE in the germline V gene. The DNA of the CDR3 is TGTGCCAGCAGCGCCGAGGGTCGCACAGATACGCAGTATTTT. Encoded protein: CASSAEGRTDTQYF.

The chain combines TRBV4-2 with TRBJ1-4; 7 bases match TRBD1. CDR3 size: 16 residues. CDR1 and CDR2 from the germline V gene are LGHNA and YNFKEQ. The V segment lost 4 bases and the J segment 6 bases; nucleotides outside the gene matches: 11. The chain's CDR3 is CASSLHAAGGDEKLFF. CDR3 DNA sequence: TGTGCCAGCAGCCTGCACGCGGCAGGGGGAGATGAAAAACTGTTTTTT.

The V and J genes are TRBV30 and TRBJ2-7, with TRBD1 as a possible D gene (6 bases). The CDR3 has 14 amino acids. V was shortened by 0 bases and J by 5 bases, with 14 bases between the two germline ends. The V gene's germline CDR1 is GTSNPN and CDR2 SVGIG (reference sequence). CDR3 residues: CAWSVAGARDEQYF. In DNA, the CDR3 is TGTGCCTGGAGTGTAGCAGGGGCTCGGGACGAGCAGTACTTC.

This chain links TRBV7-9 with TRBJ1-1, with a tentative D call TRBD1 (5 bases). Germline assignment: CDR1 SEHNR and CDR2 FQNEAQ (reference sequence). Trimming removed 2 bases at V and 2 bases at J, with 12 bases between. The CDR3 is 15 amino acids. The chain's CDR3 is CASSLFGRANTEAFF. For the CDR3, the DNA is TGTGCCAGCAGCTTATTTGGCAGGGCCAACACTGAAGCTTTCTTT.

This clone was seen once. The CDR3 DNA is TGTGCCGCCGATAGACAGGTATCGTTGGATCAGCCCCAGCATTTT. This codes for CAADRQVSLDQPQHF. The chain joins TRBV28 to TRBJ1-5, with a tentative D call TRBD1 (6 bases). The CDR3 runs to 15 residues. V was cut by 11 bases and J by 5 bases, with 22 bases left in between. CDR1 MDHEN and CDR2 SYDVKM come from the germline V gene.

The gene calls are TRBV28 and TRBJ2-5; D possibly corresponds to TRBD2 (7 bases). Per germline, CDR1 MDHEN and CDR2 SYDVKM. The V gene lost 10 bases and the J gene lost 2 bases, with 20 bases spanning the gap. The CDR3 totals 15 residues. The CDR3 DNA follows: TGTGCCACCCGGGGGTCTAGCGGACAGCAAGAGACCCAGTACTTC. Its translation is CATRGSSGQQETQYF. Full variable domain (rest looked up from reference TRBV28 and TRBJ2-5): DVKVTQSSRYLVKRTGEKVFLECVQDMDHENMFWYRQDPGLGLRLIYFSYDVKMKEKGDIPEGYSVSREKKERFSLILESASTNQTSMYLCATRGSSGQQETQYFGPGTRLLVL.

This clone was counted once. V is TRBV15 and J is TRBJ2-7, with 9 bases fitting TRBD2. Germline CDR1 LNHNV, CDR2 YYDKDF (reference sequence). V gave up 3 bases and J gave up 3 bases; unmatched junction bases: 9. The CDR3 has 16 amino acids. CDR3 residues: CATSSAPVREGYEQYF. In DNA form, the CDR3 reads TGTGCCACCAGCAGTGCCCCGGTGCGGGAGGGCTACGAGCAGTACTTC.

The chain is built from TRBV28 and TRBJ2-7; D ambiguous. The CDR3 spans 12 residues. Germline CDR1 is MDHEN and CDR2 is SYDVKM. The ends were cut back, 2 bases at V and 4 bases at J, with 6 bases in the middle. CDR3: CASSLGTYEQYF. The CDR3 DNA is TGTGCCAGCAGTTTAGGTACTTACGAGCAGTACTTC.

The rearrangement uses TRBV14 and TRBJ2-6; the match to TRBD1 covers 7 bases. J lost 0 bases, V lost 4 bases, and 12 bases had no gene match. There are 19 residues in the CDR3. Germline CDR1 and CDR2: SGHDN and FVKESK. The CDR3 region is CASSPGEGQPYSGANVLTF. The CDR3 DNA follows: TGTGCCAGCAGCCCCGGCGAGGGACAGCCTTACTCTGGGGCCAACGTCCTGACTTTC. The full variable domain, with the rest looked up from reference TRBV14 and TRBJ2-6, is EAGVTQFPSHSVIEKGQTVTLRCDPISGHDNLYWYRRVMGKEIKFLLHFVKESKQDESGMPNNRFLAERTGGTYSTLKVQPAELEDSGVYFCASSPGEGQPYSGANVLTFGAGSRLTVL.

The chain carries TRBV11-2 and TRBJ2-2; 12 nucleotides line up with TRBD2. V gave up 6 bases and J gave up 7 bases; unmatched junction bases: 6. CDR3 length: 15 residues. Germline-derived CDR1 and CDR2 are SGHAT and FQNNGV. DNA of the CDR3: TGTGCCAGCAGACGGACTAGCGGGGTGTACGGGGAGCTGTTTTTT. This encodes CASRRTSGVYGELFF.

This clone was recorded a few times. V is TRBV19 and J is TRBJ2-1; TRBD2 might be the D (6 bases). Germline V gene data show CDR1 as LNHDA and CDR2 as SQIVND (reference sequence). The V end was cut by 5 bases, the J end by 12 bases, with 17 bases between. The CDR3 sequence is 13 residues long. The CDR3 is CASSASRGFGQFF. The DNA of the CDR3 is TGTGCCAGTAGTGCTTCCCGGGGGTTCGGGCAGTTCTTC.

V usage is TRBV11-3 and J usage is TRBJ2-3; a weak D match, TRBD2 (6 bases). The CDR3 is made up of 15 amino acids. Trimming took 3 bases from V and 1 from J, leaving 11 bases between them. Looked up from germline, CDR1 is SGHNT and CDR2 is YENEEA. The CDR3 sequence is CASSLAGLRTDTQYF. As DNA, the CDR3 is TGTGCCAGCAGCTTGGCGGGGCTCCGCACAGATACGCAGTATTTT.

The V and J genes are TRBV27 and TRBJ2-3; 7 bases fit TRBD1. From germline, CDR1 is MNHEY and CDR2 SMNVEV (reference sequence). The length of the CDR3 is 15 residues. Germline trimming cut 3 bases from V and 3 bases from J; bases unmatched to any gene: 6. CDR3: CASSLGQSYTDTQYF. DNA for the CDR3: TGTGCCAGCAGTTTGGGACAGAGTTATACAGATACGCAGTATTTT.

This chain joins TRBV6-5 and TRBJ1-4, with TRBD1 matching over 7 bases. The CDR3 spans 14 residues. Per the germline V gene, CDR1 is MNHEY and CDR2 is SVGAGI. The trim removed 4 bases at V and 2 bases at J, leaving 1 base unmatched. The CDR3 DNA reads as TGTGCCAGCAGTTCAGGGGGGACTAATGAAAAACTGTTTTTT. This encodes CASSSGGTNEKLFF.

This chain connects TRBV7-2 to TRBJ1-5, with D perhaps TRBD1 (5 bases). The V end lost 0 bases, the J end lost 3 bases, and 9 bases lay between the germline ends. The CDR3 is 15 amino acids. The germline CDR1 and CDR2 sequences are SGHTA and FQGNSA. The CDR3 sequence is CASSLAGTPNQPQHF. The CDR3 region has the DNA TGTGCCAGCAGCTTAGCTGGGACCCCCAATCAGCCCCAGCATTTT.

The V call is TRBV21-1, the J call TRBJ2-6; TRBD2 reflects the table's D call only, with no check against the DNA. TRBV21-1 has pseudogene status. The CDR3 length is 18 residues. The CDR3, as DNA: TGTGCCAGCAGCAGACGACTAGCGGGAGTGGATGGGGCCAACGTCCTGACTTTC. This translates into CASSRRLAGVDGANVLTF.

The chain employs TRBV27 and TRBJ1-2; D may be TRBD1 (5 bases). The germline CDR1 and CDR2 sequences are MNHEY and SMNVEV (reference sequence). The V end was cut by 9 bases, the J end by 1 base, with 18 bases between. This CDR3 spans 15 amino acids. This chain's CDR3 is CASHGGNKGNYGYTF. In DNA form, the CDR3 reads TGTGCCAGTCATGGGGGGAATAAGGGTAACTATGGCTACACCTTC.

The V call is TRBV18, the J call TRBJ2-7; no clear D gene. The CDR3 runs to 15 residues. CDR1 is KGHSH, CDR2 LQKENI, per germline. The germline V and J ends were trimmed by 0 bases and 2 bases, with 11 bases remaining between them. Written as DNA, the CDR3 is TGTGCCAGCTCACCACCGACGAGATCCACCTACGAGCAGTACTTC. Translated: CASSPPTRSTYEQYF.

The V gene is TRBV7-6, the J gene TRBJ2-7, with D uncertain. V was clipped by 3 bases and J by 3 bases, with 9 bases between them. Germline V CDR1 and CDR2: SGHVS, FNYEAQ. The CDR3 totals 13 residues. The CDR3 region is CASSLASNYEQYF. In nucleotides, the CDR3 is TGTGCCAGCAGCTTGGCCAGTAACTACGAGCAGTACTTC.

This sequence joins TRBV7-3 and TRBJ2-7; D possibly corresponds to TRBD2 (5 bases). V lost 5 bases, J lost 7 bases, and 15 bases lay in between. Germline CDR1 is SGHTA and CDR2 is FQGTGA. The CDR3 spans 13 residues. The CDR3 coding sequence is TGTGCCAGCAGCGTCCCCCCCGGCGGGGAGCAGTACTTC. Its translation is CASSVPPGGEQYF.

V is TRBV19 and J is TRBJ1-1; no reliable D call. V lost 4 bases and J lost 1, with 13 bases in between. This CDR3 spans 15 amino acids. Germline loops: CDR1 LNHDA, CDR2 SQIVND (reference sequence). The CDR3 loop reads CASSTRTRGNTEAFF. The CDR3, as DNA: TGTGCCAGTAGTACTCGGACCCGGGGGAACACTGAAGCTTTCTTT.

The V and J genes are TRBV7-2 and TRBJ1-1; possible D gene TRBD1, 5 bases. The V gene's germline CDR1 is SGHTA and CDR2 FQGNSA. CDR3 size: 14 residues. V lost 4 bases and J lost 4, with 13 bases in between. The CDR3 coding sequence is TGTGCCAGCAGCTACCCGACAGTTCTCACTGAAGCTTTCTTT. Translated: CASSYPTVLTEAFF.

The CDR3 loop reads CASNPLGGVDYGYTF. CDR3 sequence (DNA): TGTGCCAGCAACCCCTTGGGAGGGGTGGACTATGGCTACACCTTC. This chain connects TRBV6-1 to TRBJ1-2; D possibly corresponds to TRBD1 (5 bases). V was shortened by 7 bases and J by 3 bases, with 18 bases between the two germline ends. The CDR3 has 15 amino acids. The V gene's germline CDR1 is MNHNS and CDR2 SASEGT.

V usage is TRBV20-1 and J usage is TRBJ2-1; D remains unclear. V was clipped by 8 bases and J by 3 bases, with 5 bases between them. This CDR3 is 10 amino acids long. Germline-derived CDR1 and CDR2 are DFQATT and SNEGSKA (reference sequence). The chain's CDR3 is CSPGYNEQFF. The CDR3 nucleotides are TGCAGTCCTGGCTACAATGAGCAGTTCTTC.

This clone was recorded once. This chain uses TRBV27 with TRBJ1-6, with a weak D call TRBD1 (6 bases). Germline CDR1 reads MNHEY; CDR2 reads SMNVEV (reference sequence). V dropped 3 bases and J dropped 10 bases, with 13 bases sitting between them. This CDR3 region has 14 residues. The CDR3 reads CASSFKQGKSPLHF. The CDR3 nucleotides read TGTGCCAGCAGTTTCAAGCAGGGGAAATCACCCCTCCACTTT.

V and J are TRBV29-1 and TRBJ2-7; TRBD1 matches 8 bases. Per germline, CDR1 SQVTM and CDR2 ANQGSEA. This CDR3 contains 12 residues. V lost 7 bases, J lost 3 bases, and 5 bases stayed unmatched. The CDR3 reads CSGGQGNYEQYF. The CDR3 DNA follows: TGCAGCGGAGGACAGGGAAACTACGAGCAGTACTTC.

The CDR3 DNA reads TGTGCCAGCGGGCGGGTAATGAAGACAGATACGCAGTATTTT. As protein: CASGRVMKTDTQYF. The V gene is TRBV7-6, the J gene TRBJ2-3, with D perhaps TRBD2 (5 bases). Trimming pared 8 bases from V and 3 bases from J, leaving 15 bases between. Germline V CDR1 and CDR2: SGHVS, FNYEAQ. This CDR3 has 14 amino acids.

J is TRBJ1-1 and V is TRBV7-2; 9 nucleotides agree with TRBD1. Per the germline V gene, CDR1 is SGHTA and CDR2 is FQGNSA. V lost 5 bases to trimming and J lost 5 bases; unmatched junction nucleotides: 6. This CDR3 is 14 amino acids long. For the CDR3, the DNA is TGTGCCAGCAGCCTTACAGGGGGCGCGACTGAAGCTTTCTTT. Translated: CASSLTGGATEAFF.

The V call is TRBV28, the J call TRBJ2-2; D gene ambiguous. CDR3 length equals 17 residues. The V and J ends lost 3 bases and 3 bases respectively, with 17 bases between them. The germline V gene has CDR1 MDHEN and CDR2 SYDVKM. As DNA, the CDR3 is TGTGCCAGCAGTTTCTCCGGGTCACGCAGCGACACCGGGGAGCTGTTTTTT. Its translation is CASSFSGSRSDTGELFF.

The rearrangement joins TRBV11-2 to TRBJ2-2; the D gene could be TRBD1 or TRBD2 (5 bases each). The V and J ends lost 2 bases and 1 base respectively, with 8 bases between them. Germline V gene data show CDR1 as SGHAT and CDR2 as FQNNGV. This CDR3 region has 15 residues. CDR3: CASSLWDQNTGELFF. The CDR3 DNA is TGTGCCAGCAGCTTATGGGACCAGAACACCGGGGAGCTGTTTTTT.

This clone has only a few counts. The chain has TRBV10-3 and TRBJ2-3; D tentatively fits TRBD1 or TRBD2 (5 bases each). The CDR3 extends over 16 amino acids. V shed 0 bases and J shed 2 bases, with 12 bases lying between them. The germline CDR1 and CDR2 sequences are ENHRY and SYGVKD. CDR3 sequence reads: CAISESAREYTDTQYF. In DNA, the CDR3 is TGTGCCATCAGTGAGTCGGCCAGGGAGTACACAGATACGCAGTATTTT.

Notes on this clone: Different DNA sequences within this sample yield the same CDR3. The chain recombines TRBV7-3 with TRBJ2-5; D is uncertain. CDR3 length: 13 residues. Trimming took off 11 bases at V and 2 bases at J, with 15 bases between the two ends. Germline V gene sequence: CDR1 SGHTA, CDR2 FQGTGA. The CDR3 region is CASSLDRQETQYF. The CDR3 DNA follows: TGTGCCTCCTCCTTGGATAGGCAAGAGACCCAGTACTTC.